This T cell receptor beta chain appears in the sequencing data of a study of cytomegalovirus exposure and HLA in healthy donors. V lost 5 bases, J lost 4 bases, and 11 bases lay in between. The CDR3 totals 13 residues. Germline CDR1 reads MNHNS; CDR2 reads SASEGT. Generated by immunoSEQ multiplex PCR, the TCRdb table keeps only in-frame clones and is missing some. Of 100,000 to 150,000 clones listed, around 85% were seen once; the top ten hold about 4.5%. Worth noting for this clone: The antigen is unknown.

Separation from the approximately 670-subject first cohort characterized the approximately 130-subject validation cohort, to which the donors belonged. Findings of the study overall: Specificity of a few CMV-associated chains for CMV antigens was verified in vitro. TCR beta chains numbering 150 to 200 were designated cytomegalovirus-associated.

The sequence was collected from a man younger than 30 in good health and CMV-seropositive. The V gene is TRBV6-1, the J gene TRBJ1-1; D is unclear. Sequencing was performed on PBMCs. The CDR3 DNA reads TGTGCCAGCAGTTGGGATCGGGGCACTGAAGCTTTCTTT. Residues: CASSWDRGTEAFF.